The source of this T cell receptor (beta chain) is a study of early T cells in non-severe SARS-CoV-2 infection. On the study more broadly: Chains stayed unpaired after sequencing of bulk RNA from unsorted whole blood.

Overall study results and limits: Anti-spike CD8 responses were favored by VDJdb matching, which missed private and CD4 specificities.

This clonotype was seen only a few times. Its antigen is still unknown. Each single cDNA molecule received a unique molecular identifier. A single record per CDR3 protein comes from TCRdb applying MiXCR to the 5' RACE reads. Counted here are some 91,000 distinct CDR3 sequences, 15% occurring once; the ten biggest clones make up 4.5% to 7%. The sample taken for sequencing was whole blood. This sequence was found in an adult who was a healthcare worker with PCR-confirmed SARS-CoV-2 infection or an uninfected control (not recorded which).

CDR3 coding DNA: TGTGCCAGCAGTTTTAGGTCTCGAACCCACTGGCATTTT. As protein: CASSFRSRTHWHF. The rearrangement links TRBV28 to TRBJ1-5; D not certain. The V and J ends lost 3 bases and 15 bases respectively, with 18 bases between them. This CDR3 comprises 13 residues. Germline CDR1 and CDR2: MDHEN and SYDVKM.